This is a list of T cell receptor beta chains from one sample in a study of molecular identifiers for immune sequencing clone quantification. TCRdb reprocessed the PCR reads via MiXCR and lists one record per CDR3 protein. This table holds 550,000 to 750,000 distinct CDR3 sequences, nearly 20% found once. The sequenced sample was naive CD8+ T cells from blood, with Jurkat cell RNA spiked in. These receptors originate from a human donor in good health. Some libraries in this study had Jurkat cell RNA spiked in. CDR3s include the opening cysteine and the closing phenylalanine or tryptophan. Fields, in order: clone size, D gene, J gene, V gene, CDR3 DNA, CDR3 protein. The D gene is left open where the match is weak. Where a row states a size, it is once, few, many or the class of an expanded clone; other rows omit it.

many	TRBD2	TRBJ2-1	TRBV12-3/TRBV12-4	TGTGCCAGCAGCGGACTAGCGGGAGACAATGAGCAGTTCTTC	CASSGLAGDNEQFF
many	.	TRBJ1-5	TRBV9	TGTGCCAGCAGCGCAACAGGGTCTAACAATCAGCCCCAGCATTTT	CASSATGSNNQPQHF
.	TRBD2	TRBJ2-7	TRBV5-1	TGCGCCAGCAGTCCGGGGACTAGCGGATATTACGAGCAGTACTTC	CASSPGTSGYYEQYF
.	TRBD2	TRBJ2-1	TRBV20-1	TGCAGTGCTAGATTTGCAGGGACTAGCCGCTCCTACAATGAGCAGTTCTTC	CSARFAGTSRSYNEQFF
.	TRBD2	TRBJ2-7	TRBV27	TGTGCCAGCAGTGCCGAAGCTAGCGGGTACTACGAGCAGTACTTC	CASSAEASGYYEQYF
many	TRBD1	TRBJ1-1	TRBV20-1	TGCAGTGCTGGAGCCTTGCGGGGACAGGGGGCTCCGAACACTGAAGCTTTCTTT	CSAGALRGQGAPNTEAFF
many	.	TRBJ1-5	TRBV6-6	TGTGCCAGCACCGGTAGCCCAAGTAATCAGCCCCAGCATTTT	CASTGSPSNQPQHF
once	TRBD1	TRBJ2-2	TRBV28	TGTGCCAGCAGTTGGACAGGCGCCACCGGGGAGCTGTTTTTT	CASSWTGATGELFF
.	.	TRBJ2-2	TRBV19	TGTGCCAGTAGTATCTACTCCCCCGCGAACACCGGGGAGCTGTTTTTT	CASSIYSPANTGELFF
many	.	TRBJ1-2	TRBV28	TGTGCCAGCAGCCTAACCAACACCGGACAGCCTGCTAACTATGGCTACACCTTC	CASSLTNTGQPANYGYTF
many	.	TRBJ2-7	TRBV12-3/TRBV12-4	TGTGCCAGCAGCCTTACACCAACCGAGCAGTACTTC	CASSLTPTEQYF
many	TRBD2	TRBJ2-3	TRBV7-9	TGTGCCAGCAGCTCGATAGCGGGGGTCTCGGATACGCAGTATTTT	CASSSIAGVSDTQYF
many	TRBD2	TRBJ2-3	TRBV7-2	TGTGCCAGCAGCTTATTACTAGCGGGGAGCACAGATACGCAGTATTTT	CASSLLLAGSTDTQYF
many	TRBD1	TRBJ2-7	TRBV27	TGTGCCAGCAGTTTATTGACAGGGGGCTGGTACGAGCAGTACTTC	CASSLLTGGWYEQYF
many	TRBD1	TRBJ1-1	TRBV6-5	TGTGCCAGCAGCTTATTCGGACAGGGCGGGGACACTGAAGCTTTCTTT	CASSLFGQGGDTEAFF
many	TRBD1	TRBJ1-4	TRBV29-1	TGCAGCGTTGAGACAGGGCGGGAAAAACTGTTTTTT	CSVETGREKLFF
.	.	TRBJ1-5	TRBV12-3/TRBV12-4	TGTGCCAGCAGGCGAGGTGGGGGCAATCAGCCCCAGCATTTT	CASRRGGGNQPQHF
.	.	TRBJ1-1	TRBV28	TGTGCCAGCAGTCGCGGGGGGGCGGTTTGGGCTGAAGCTTTCTTT	CASSRGGAVWAEAFF
many	TRBD2	TRBJ2-3	TRBV20-1	TGCAGTGCGGACGAGGGACTAGCGGGTAACACAGATACGCAGTATTTT	CSADEGLAGNTDTQYF
.	TRBD1	TRBJ2-7	TRBV7-6	TGTGCCAGCAGCTTAGAACCGGGACAGGGAACTTACGAGCAGTACTTC	CASSLEPGQGTYEQYF
many	.	TRBJ1-1	TRBV6-2/TRBV6-3	TGTGCCAGCAGTTACACAAAAACAGGGTCCCCTGAAGCTTTCTTT	CASSYTKTGSPEAFF
few	TRBD2	TRBJ2-1	TRBV19	TGTGCCAGTAGTCTAGCGGTCGATGAGCAGTTCTTC	CASSLAVDEQFF
.	.	TRBJ2-7	TRBV12-3/TRBV12-4	TGTGCCGGCAGTTTGGGGGTTTCGTACGAGCAGTACTTC	CAGSLGVSYEQYF
many	.	TRBJ1-1	TRBV5-6	TGTGCCAGCAGCTTGTCGCGTAATGAAGCTTTCTTT	CASSLSRNEAFF
few	.	TRBJ2-7	TRBV5-6	TGTGCCAGCAGCGGGGGGGGCAAAGAGAGCTCCTACGAGCAGTACTTC	CASSGGGKESSYEQYF
.	.	TRBJ1-5	TRBV28	TGTGCCAGCAGCCTCCCGGGGGAAAATAGCAATCAGCCCCAGCATTTT	CASSLPGENSNQPQHF
many	TRBD1	TRBJ1-1	TRBV7-8	TGTGCCAGCAGCAAGTCAGGGGGCCTCACTGAAGCTTTCTTT	CASSKSGGLTEAFF
.	.	TRBJ1-1	TRBV7-2	TGTGCCAGCAGGTCACCGGGAGGGAACACTGAAGCTTTCTTT	CASRSPGGNTEAFF
.	TRBD2	TRBJ2-3	TRBV9	TGTGCCAGCAGTGAAAGCGGGGGGGGCATATCTGATACGCAGTATTTT	CASSESGGGISDTQYF
many	TRBD2	TRBJ2-1	TRBV5-1	TGTGCCAGCAGTGAGTTAGCGGGGGGGTCCTACAATGAGCAGTTCTTC	CASSELAGGSYNEQFF
.	.	TRBJ2-7	TRBV6-2/TRBV6-3	TGTGCCAGCAGTTCCCCCTGGACTATCTACGAGCAGTACTTC	CASSSPWTIYEQYF
few	TRBD2	TRBJ2-7	TRBV20-1	TGCAGTGTCACGGAGCGGGAGGGCCTTGTTTACGAGCAGTACTTC	CSVTEREGLVYEQYF
.	TRBD1	TRBJ2-2	TRBV18	TGTGCCAGCTCCCAAGATCGGACAGGGATTTACACCGGGGAGCTGTTTTTT	CASSQDRTGIYTGELFF
many	TRBD2	TRBJ2-5	TRBV27	TGTGCCAGCAGAGCGGGGCAATCAGTATGGCAAGAGACCCAGTACTTC	CASRAGQSVWQETQYF
many	TRBD1	TRBJ2-6	TRBV6-2/TRBV6-3	TGTGCCAGCACCACCGCGCGAAGGGGGCAGGCTGGGGCCAACGTCCTGACTTTC	CASTTARRGQAGANVLTF
many	.	TRBJ2-2	TRBV6-1	TGTGCCAGCAGTGAAGGGAACACCGGGGAGCTGTTTTTT	CASSEGNTGELFF
few	TRBD2	TRBJ2-7	TRBV4-3	TGCGCCAGCAGCCAAGATGGGACTAGAAACTACGAGCAGTACTTC	CASSQDGTRNYEQYF